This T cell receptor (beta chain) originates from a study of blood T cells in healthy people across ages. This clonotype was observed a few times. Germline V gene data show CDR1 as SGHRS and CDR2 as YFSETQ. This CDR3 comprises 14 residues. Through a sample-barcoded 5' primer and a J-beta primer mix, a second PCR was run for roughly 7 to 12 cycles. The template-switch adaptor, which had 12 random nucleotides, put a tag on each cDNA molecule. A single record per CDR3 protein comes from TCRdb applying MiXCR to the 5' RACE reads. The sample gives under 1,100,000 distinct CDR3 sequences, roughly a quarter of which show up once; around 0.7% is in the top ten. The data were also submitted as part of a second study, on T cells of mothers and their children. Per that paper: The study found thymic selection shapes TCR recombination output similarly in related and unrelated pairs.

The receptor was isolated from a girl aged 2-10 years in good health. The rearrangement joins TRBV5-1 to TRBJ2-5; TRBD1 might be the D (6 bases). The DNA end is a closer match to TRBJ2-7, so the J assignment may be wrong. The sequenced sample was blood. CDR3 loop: CASSDPGHLYEQYF. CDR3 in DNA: TGCGCCAGCAGCGATCCGGGACACCTGTACGAGCAGTACTTC.